Sequencing of this T cell receptor beta chain was carried out in a study of identical twins. TCRdb used MiXCR to reprocess the 5' RACE reads, holding one entry per CDR3 protein. The table shows roughly 260,000 distinct CDR3 sequences, with 11% to 15% occurring only once. With 3 bases clipped from V and 5 bases from J, the junction kept 4 bases outside the gene matches. The CDR3 length is 14 residues. This clonotype was found a few times. The clonotype comes from a woman between 18 and 29 years old in good health. The V call is TRBV12-3 or TRBV12-4, the J call TRBJ2-1; 7 bases map to TRBD1. Material for sequencing was memory (CD45RO+) T cells sorted from blood. DNA for the CDR3: TGTGCCAGCAGTTTTGGACAGGTGAACAATGAGCAGTTCTTC. It is translated as CASSFGQVNNEQFF.